Shown below are 2 T cell receptor beta chains from a single sample sequenced in a study of blood T cell repertoires in COVID-19. Sequencing used immunoSEQ multiplex PCR; TCRdb keeps in-frame clones, though not all of them. In the table there are 430,000 or so clones, 85% to 90% of which are singletons. Sequenced sample: PBMCs or T cells enriched from blood (not recorded which). All receptors come from a woman aged 40 to 50 who had recovered from COVID-19.

On this clone: The junction shows a germline mismatch at one end, possibly a read error. The chain joins TRBV25-1 to TRBJ2-1; the match to TRBD2 covers 9 bases. The CDR3 is made up of 13 amino acids. Germline assignment: CDR1 MGHDK and CDR2 SYGVNS. CDR3 sequence: CASSDFWTSELIF. DNA for the CDR3: TGTGCCAGCAGTGATTTTTGGACTAGCGAGCTAATCTTC.

This sequence joins TRBV7-9 and TRBJ2-7, with TRBD1 matching over 12 bases. The ends lost 8 bases at V and 5 bases at J; junction bases unmatched: 7. Germline values: CDR1 SEHNR, CDR2 FQNEAQ (reference sequence). The CDR3 has 14 amino acids. This CDR3 is CASGTGTGGDEQYF. The CDR3 DNA is TGTGCCAGCGGCACCGGGACAGGGGGCGACGAGCAGTACTTC.